This T cell receptor (beta chain) was captured in a study of early T cells in non-severe SARS-CoV-2 infection. TCRdb used MiXCR to reprocess the 5' RACE reads, holding one entry per CDR3 protein. The data show 80,000 to 100,000 distinct CDR3 sequences, about 15% seen once. The CDR3 is 14 amino acids. The V gene's germline CDR1 is SGHNT and CDR2 YYREEE (reference sequence). V was trimmed by 1 base and J by 1 base, leaving 8 bases between them. The chain is built from TRBV5-4 and TRBJ1-1; D is unclear. The source is an adult who was a healthcare worker with PCR-confirmed SARS-CoV-2 infection or an uninfected control (not recorded which). The sequencing sample was made of whole blood. The CDR3 sequence: CASSLLDRNTEAFF. The CDR3 DNA reads TGTGCCAGCAGCTTGTTGGACCGGAACACTGAAGCTTTCTTT.